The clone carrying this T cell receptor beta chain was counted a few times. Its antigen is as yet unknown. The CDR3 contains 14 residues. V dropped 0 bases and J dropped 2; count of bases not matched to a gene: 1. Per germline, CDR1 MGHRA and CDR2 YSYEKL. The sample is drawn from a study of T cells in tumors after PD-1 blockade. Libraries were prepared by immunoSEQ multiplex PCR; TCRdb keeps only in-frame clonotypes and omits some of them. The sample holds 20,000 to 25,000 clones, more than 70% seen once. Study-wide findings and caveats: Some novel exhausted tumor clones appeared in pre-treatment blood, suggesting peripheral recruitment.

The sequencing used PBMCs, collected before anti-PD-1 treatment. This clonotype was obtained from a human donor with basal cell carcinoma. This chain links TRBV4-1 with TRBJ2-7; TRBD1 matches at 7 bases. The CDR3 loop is CASSQDRGPYEQYF. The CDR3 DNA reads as TGCGCCAGCAGCCAAGATAGGGGGCCCTACGAGCAGTACTTC.